This entry lists 27 T cell receptor beta chains sequenced from one sample in a study of T cells in women clearing cervical HPV infection. TCRdb's copy holds only in-frame clones and misses some; the assay was immunoSEQ multiplex PCR. The sample is made up of some 46,000 clones, and the top ten hold roughly 35% of it. What was sequenced was blood buffy coat. Receptors were obtained from a woman between 18 and 69 years old with a cervical HPV16 infection that either progressed to CIN3+ or cleared (not recorded which).

As for this clone: With the read ending 3 residues before the CDR3 end, the germline J gene is used to fill in that end. The V call is TRBV10-3, the J call TRBJ1-1, with a tentative D call TRBD1 (6 bases). CDR3 length equals 14 residues. Trimming stripped 4 bases from V and 2 bases from J, with 11 bases between. Germline CDR1 and CDR2: ENHRY and SYGVKD. CDR3 DNA, as far as it was read: TGTGCCATCAGTGGAGGACAGAGTAACACTGAA. It is translated as CAISGGQSNTE. The whole CDR3 protein reads CAISGGQSNTEAFF.

CDR3 sequence: CASSPMHSSSGANVLFF. The CDR3 bases that were read are TGTGCCAGCTCACCGATGCACTCAAGCTCTGGGGCCAACGTA. The gene calls are TRBV18 and TRBJ1-4, with D possibly being TRBD1 (5 bases). The CDR3 goes on 3 residues after the read ends, and that part is filled in from the germline J gene. Germline CDR1 is KGHSH and CDR2 is LQKENI. CDR3 length equals 17 residues.

Note on this clone: The read ends 3 residues early relative to the CDR3; the germline J gene fills the gap. V is TRBV7-3 and J is TRBJ1-2, with no clear D. Germline-derived CDR1 and CDR2 are SGHTA and FQGTGA. This CDR3 contains 13 residues. Trimming took 5 bases from V and 7 from J, leaving 14 bases between them. The sequenced part of the CDR3 DNA is TGTGCCAGCAGCCCCCGCCCCGGTGGTGGC. Translating gives CASSPRPGGG. The complete CDR3 sequence is CASSPRPGGGYTF.

Details on this clone: Read coverage stops 3 residues before the CDR3 terminus; the germline J gene supplies the remainder. The chain uses TRBV19 and TRBJ1-2, with 7 bases aligning to TRBD1. Germline V gene data show CDR1 as LNHDA and CDR2 as SQIVND (reference sequence). CDR3 size: 12 residues. J was trimmed by 5 bases and V by 8 bases; bases with no gene match: 5. The CDR3 protein is CASSTGTYGYTF. The CDR3 DNA, read in part, is TGTGCCAGTTCGACAGGGACTTATGGC.

Of note for this clone: The CDR3 is cut off 3 residues early in the read; its end comes from the germline J gene. This chain connects TRBV30 to TRBJ1-6, with unresolved D. This CDR3 spans 14 amino acids. Germline V lookup: CDR1 GTSNPN, CDR2 SVGIG (reference sequence). V lost 0 bases to trimming and J lost 9 bases, with 12 bases between them. CDR3 DNA, as far as it was read: TGTGCCTGGAGTGTATTCGGCGCAGGTTCACCC. Protein product: CAWSVFGAGSP. The full CDR3 reads CAWSVFGAGSPLHF.

The sequenced part of the CDR3 DNA is TGTGCCAGCAGTGACCAGGGAGTGAAGAATCAGCCC. This gives the protein CASSDQGVKNQP. The CDR3 in full is CASSDQGVKNQPQHF. J is TRBJ1-5 and V is TRBV2; tentative D call: TRBD1 (5 bases). The read stops 3 residues short of the end of the CDR3; the missing end is completed from the germline J gene. In germline, CDR1 is SNHLY, CDR2 FYNNEI. The CDR3 runs to 15 residues. Trimming cost V 3 bases and J 4 bases, with 13 bases left between them.

With regard to this clone: The sequenced fragment ends 3 residues before the CDR3 boundary, so the rest is inferred from the germline J gene. J is TRBJ2-7 and V is TRBV20-1; 11 bases map to TRBD1. The germline CDR1 and CDR2 sequences are DFQATT and SNEGSKA (reference sequence). The CDR3 loop spans 15 amino acids. After removal of 6 bases from V and 6 bases from J, the junction contained 13 bases not matched to a gene. CDR3 bases read: TGCAGTGCCCTAAGCAGTGGGACAGGGGGTTCCGAG. Its translation: CSALSSGTGGSE. The full CDR3 sequence reads CSALSSGTGGSEQYF.

Concerning this clone itself: The CDR3 end lies 3 residues beyond the end of the read and is filled in from the germline J gene. The V gene is TRBV5-1, the J gene TRBJ2-5; D gene unclear. CDR1 SGHRS and CDR2 YFSETQ come from the germline V gene. Trimming removed 5 bases at V and 1 base at J, with 9 bases between. The CDR3 loop spans 13 amino acids. The CDR3 bases that were read are TGCGCCAGCAGATCCGGGTCCCAAGAGACC. Its protein product is CASRSGSQET. The entire CDR3 sequence reads CASRSGSQETQYF.

Remarks on this clone: The read terminates 3 residues ahead of where the CDR3 ends, so the germline J gene completes it. The V call is TRBV11-2, the J call TRBJ2-7; TRBD1 matches at 9 bases. This CDR3 region has 14 residues. The trim removed 6 bases at V and 5 bases at J, leaving 8 bases unmatched. Looked up from germline, CDR1 is SGHAT and CDR2 is FQNNGV. CDR3 bases read: TGTGCCAGCAGGCCCCTAGGACAGGGGAACGAG. Its translation is CASRPLGQGNE. The CDR3 as a whole reads CASRPLGQGNEQYF. The entire variable domain, with the rest obtained from reference TRBV11-2 and TRBJ2-7, is as follows: EAGVAQSPRYKIIEKRQSVAFWCNPISGHATLYWYQQILGQGPKLLIQFQNNGVVDDSQLPKDRFSAERLKGVDSTLKIQPAKLEDSAVYLCASRPLGQGNEQYFGPGTRLTVT.

A word on this clone: The read is 3 residues too short to cover the CDR3 end, so that end is filled in from the germline J gene. The rearrangement links TRBV30 to TRBJ1-4; no firm D call. Germline values: CDR1 GTSNPN, CDR2 SVGIG (reference sequence). The CDR3 has 18 amino acids. The CDR3 DNA, read in part, is TGTGCCTGGAGTGCAAGTGGGCCCATCAAAGACTATAATTCACCA. Translated: CAWSASGPIKDYNSP. The complete CDR3 reads CAWSASGPIKDYNSPLFF.

Points on this clone: The read ends 3 residues early relative to the CDR3; the germline J gene fills the gap. The gene calls are TRBV30 and TRBJ2-2; TRBD1 aligns across 8 bases. Per the germline V gene, CDR1 is GTSNPN and CDR2 is SVGIG (reference sequence). V gave up 1 base and J gave up 5 bases; unmatched junction bases: 6. CDR3 length: 15 amino acids. Partial CDR3 DNA: TGTGCCTGGAGTGGGGCAGGGGGCGGAACCGGGGAG. Translation: CAWSGAGGGTGE. The CDR3 as a whole reads CAWSGAGGGTGELFF. The whole variable domain, remainder taken from reference TRBV30 and TRBJ2-2, is SQTIHQWPATLVQPVGSPLSLECTVEGTSNPNLYWYRQAAGRGLQLLFYSVGIGQISSEVPQNLSASRPQDRQFILSSKKLLLSDSGFYLCAWSGAGGGTGELFFGEGSRLTVL.

Notes on this clone: The read ends 3 residues shy of where the CDR3 ends; the end is completed using the germline J gene. The V and J genes are TRBV18 and TRBJ2-5; TRBD2 is a possible D gene (6 bases). The CDR3 is 15 amino acids. Trimming took off 6 bases at V and 2 bases at J, with 16 bases between the two ends. The germline CDR1 and CDR2 sequences are KGHSH and LQKENI. CDR3 residues: CASSSQAGPQETQYF. The sequenced CDR3 bases are TGTGCCAGCTCTAGTCAAGCGGGCCCTCAAGAGACC.

Points on this clone: Sequencing ends 3 residues short of the CDR3 end; the germline J gene provides the rest. J is TRBJ1-6 and V is TRBV20-1; 7 bases align to TRBD1. The trim removed 2 bases at V and 5 bases at J, leaving 9 bases unmatched. The germline V gene encodes CDR1 DFQATT and CDR2 SNEGSKA (reference sequence). The CDR3 consists of 16 residues. The CDR3 bases that were read are TGCAGTGCTAGACAGACAGGGAAAAAGGATAATTCACCC. As protein: CSARQTGKKDNSP. The entire CDR3 protein is CSARQTGKKDNSPLHF.

In regard to this clone: The read is 3 residues too short to cover the CDR3 end, so that end is filled in from the germline J gene. The chain couples TRBV19 to TRBJ1-2; D not resolved. This CDR3 region has 14 residues. Germline V gene lookup returns CDR1 LNHDA and CDR2 SQIVND (reference sequence). V lost 6 bases, J lost 2 bases, and 13 bases lay in between. The sequenced CDR3 bases are TGTGCCAGTAGGACCCAGGTATACAACTATGGC. Amino acid sequence: CASRTQVYNYG. The whole CDR3 protein is CASRTQVYNYGYTF.

Note on this clone: The DNA ends 3 residues before the CDR3 does, and the rest of the CDR3 is filled in from the germline J gene. The identical CDR3 is also encoded by other nucleotide sequences in the sample. The chain uses TRBV18 and TRBJ1-4; D unresolved. Looked up from germline, CDR1 is KGHSH and CDR2 is LQKENI. V lost 2 bases, J lost 5 bases, and 12 bases lay in between. The CDR3 extends over 15 amino acids. The chain's CDR3 is CASSPAYRPNEKLFF. Partial CDR3 DNA: TGTGCCAGCTCACCAGCCTACAGACCGAATGAAAAA.

In regard to this clone: The missing CDR3 end, 3 residues past where the read stops, is filled in from the germline J gene. The chain uses TRBV20-1 and TRBJ2-2; D call uncertain. Germline V gene lookup returns CDR1 DFQATT and CDR2 SNEGSKA (reference sequence). V lost 3 bases to trimming and J lost 1 base, with 6 bases between them. The CDR3 has 13 residues. The sequenced CDR3 bases are TGCAGTGCTAGTGCCGGGAACACCGGGGAG. As protein: CSASAGNTGE. The complete CDR3 protein is CSASAGNTGELFF.

With regard to this clone: The junction does not match germline at one end; this may be a read error. The read ends 3 residues early relative to the CDR3; the germline J gene fills the gap. Other DNA variants within this sample encode the same CDR3. V and J are TRBV18 and TRBJ2-3; 8 nucleotides line up with TRBD1. This CDR3 is 14 amino acids long. CDR1 and CDR2 from the germline V gene are KGHSH and LQKENI. The CDR3 bases that were read are TGTGCCAGCTCACCCCCAGGGGGCCCAGAGACG. Translated: CASSPPGGPET. The full CDR3 protein reads CASSPPGGPETQYF.

As to this clone: From the germline J gene comes the end of the CDR3, since the read stops 3 residues before it. The V and J genes are TRBV5-1 and TRBJ2-2; 11 bases are shared with TRBD2. Trimming removed 4 bases from V and 5 bases from J; junction bases left unmatched: 16. Germline V gene sequence: CDR1 SGHRS, CDR2 YFSETQ. This CDR3 spans 19 amino acids. CDR3 DNA (partial): TGCGCCAGCAGCATCCGAAAACCTAGCGGGAGGATATCTACCGGGGAG. Translated, it gives CASSIRKPSGRISTGE. The full CDR3 reads CASSIRKPSGRISTGELFF.

On this clone: The read stops 3 residues short of the end of the CDR3; the missing end is completed from the germline J gene. The V call is TRBV7-3, the J call TRBJ2-1; 7 bases agree with TRBD1. This CDR3 contains 12 residues. Losses at the gene ends were 5 bases for V and 8 bases for J; bases not matched to a gene: 3. CDR1 SGHTA and CDR2 FQGTGA come from the germline V gene. CDR3 bases read: TGTGCCAGCAGCCTAGGGGGCCATGAG. Translating gives CASSLGGHE. In full, the CDR3 reads CASSLGGHEQFF.

Concerning this clone itself: The CDR3 is cut off 3 residues early in the read; its end comes from the germline J gene. The V and J genes are TRBV5-4 and TRBJ1-2; 9 positions agree with TRBD1. The CDR3 has 13 amino acids. The V gene's germline CDR1 is SGHNT and CDR2 YYREEE (reference sequence). CDR3 loop: CASSPGQGRGYTF. Incomplete CDR3 DNA: TGTGCCAGCAGCCCGGGACAGGGAAGGGGC.

The CDR3 DNA, read in part, is TGTGCCAGCAGCTTAGTAGCTGACTATGGC. Its translation: CASSLVADYG. The whole CDR3 protein is CASSLVADYGYTF. The chain links TRBV7-6 to TRBJ1-2, with D unclear. Read data end 3 residues before the CDR3 end; the end is taken from the germline J gene. The CDR3 length is 13 residues. V was cut by 1 base and J by 3 bases, with 6 bases left in between. Per germline, CDR1 SGHVS and CDR2 FNYEAQ. Based on the CDR3 plus reference TRBV7-6 and TRBJ1-2, the full variable domain is GAGVSQSPRYKVTKRGQDVALRCDPISGHVSLYWYRQALGQGPEFLTYFNYEAQQDKSGLPNDRFSAERPEGSISTLTIQRTEQRDSAMYRCASSLVADYGYTFGSGTRLTVV.

As for this clone: The read gets to within 3 residues of the CDR3 end, and the germline J gene fills in the rest. V and J are TRBV20-1 and TRBJ2-1; 9 bases are a match to TRBD2. V shed 0 bases and J 4 bases; nucleotides not matched to a gene: 4. Germline V gene lookup returns CDR1 DFQATT and CDR2 SNEGSKA (reference sequence). CDR3 length equals 15 residues. The covered CDR3 bases are TGCAGTGCTAGAGATCTAGCGGGGCTATACAATGAG. Translation gives CSARDLAGLYNE. The complete CDR3 protein is CSARDLAGLYNEQFF.

Remarks on this clone: The CDR3 extends 3 residues past the end of the read, so its final part is completed from the germline J gene. Within the sample, other DNA sequences also encode this same CDR3. The gene calls are TRBV11-2 and TRBJ1-1; 10 bases align to TRBD1. Germline V CDR1 and CDR2: SGHAT, FQNNGV. This CDR3 has 14 amino acids. V lost 3 bases, J lost 6 bases, and 4 bases stayed unmatched. CDR3 DNA, as far as it was read: TGTGCCAGCAGCTTCGGGACAGGGGAGGCTGAA. It encodes CASSFGTGEAE. The full CDR3 protein reads CASSFGTGEAEAFF.

With respect to this clone: Coverage ceases 3 residues before the CDR3 finishes, and the germline J gene fills in the end. J is TRBJ2-2 and V is TRBV20-1, with TRBD1 as a possible D gene (6 bases). The germline V and J ends were trimmed by 0 bases and 6 bases, with 17 bases remaining between them. This CDR3 spans 16 amino acids. Germline-derived CDR1 and CDR2 are DFQATT and SNEGSKA (reference sequence). The CDR3 spells CSARDKVQGWSGELFF. CDR3 DNA (partial): TGCAGTGCTAGAGATAAAGTGCAGGGGTGGTCCGGGGAG.

Remarks on this clone: The read stops 3 residues short of the end of the CDR3; the missing end is completed from the germline J gene. V is TRBV5-1 and J is TRBJ2-5; D is perhaps TRBD1 or TRBD2 (6 bases each). Looked up from germline, CDR1 is SGHRS and CDR2 is YFSETQ. V lost 2 bases and J lost 4, with 12 bases in between. The CDR3 contains 14 residues. Partial CDR3 DNA: TGCGCCAGCAGCTTAAGTGGAGGGGGAGAGACC. Translation: CASSLSGGGET. In full, the CDR3 reads CASSLSGGGETQYF.

Turning to this clone: The read finishes 3 residues shy of the CDR3 end, and the germline J gene is used to complete it. The J gene is TRBJ1-2, the V gene TRBV7-3; a weak D match, TRBD1 (5 bases). Germline assignment: CDR1 SGHTA and CDR2 FQGTGA. The CDR3 totals 15 residues. CDR3 DNA, as far as it was read: TGTGCCAGCAGCTTAGGAGCTTCGGGGGAAGAGACC. This gives the protein CASSLGASGEET. The CDR3 as a whole reads CASSLGASGEETYTF.

A note on this clone: The CDR3 end falls 3 residues outside the read, so it is completed with the germline J gene. This chain joins TRBV30 and TRBJ1-1; 11 bases agree with TRBD1. The CDR3 has 15 amino acids. Germline values: CDR1 GTSNPN, CDR2 SVGIG (reference sequence). The CDR3 DNA, read in part, is TGTGCCTGGAGTTTAGCGGGACAGGGGGACGTCAAC. It is translated as CAWSLAGQGDVN. The whole CDR3 sequence is CAWSLAGQGDVNAFF. Full variable domain (outside the CDR3, taken from reference TRBV30 and TRBJ1-1): SQTIHQWPATLVQPVGSPLSLECTVEGTSNPNLYWYRQAAGRGLQLLFYSVGIGQISSEVPQNLSASRPQDRQFILSSKKLLLSDSGFYLCAWSLAGQGDVNAFFGQGTRLTVV.